The 24 T cell receptor beta chains given below trace back to one sample, sequenced in a study of blood T cell repertoires in COVID-19. Using immunoSEQ multiplex PCR, the repertoire was profiled, and TCRdb retains in-frame clones only, with some absent. The profile shows about 250,000 clones, approximately 83% of them singletons. The sample was PBMCs or T cells enriched from blood (not recorded which). These receptor sequences come from a woman aged 40 to 50 who had been exposed to COVID-19.

The V call is TRBV4-3, the J call TRBJ2-2, with D perhaps matching TRBD1 (6 bases). The germline V gene has CDR1 LGHNA and CDR2 YSLEER. Trimming left V 4 bases short and J 7 bases short, with 16 bases between. CDR3 length: 15 residues. Written as DNA, the CDR3 is TGCGCCAGCAGCCCAATGGGGGCAGAGATCGGGGAGCTGTTTTTT. Translated, it gives CASSPMGAEIGELFF.

The chain uses TRBV7-9 and TRBJ1-5, with D unresolved. V dropped 5 bases and J dropped 1 base, with 9 bases sitting between them. This CDR3 is built from 14 residues. Per the germline V gene, CDR1 is SEHNR and CDR2 is FQNEAQ (reference sequence). Here the CDR3 DNA reads TGTGCCAGCAGCGGGAGCGGGAGCAATCAGCCCCAGCATTTT. It yields the protein CASSGSGSNQPQHF.

The chain has TRBV9 and TRBJ2-1; D uncertain. Germline V CDR1 and CDR2: SGDLS, YYNGEE. CDR3 length equals 12 residues. V dropped 5 bases and J dropped 5 bases, with 8 bases sitting between them. The CDR3 spells CASSSRNNEQFF. The CDR3, as DNA: TGTGCCAGCAGTTCTAGAAACAATGAGCAGTTCTTC.

Only a few counts were recorded for this clone. The V and J genes are TRBV19 and TRBJ1-5; the match to TRBD1 covers 9 bases. This CDR3 contains 11 residues. Germline V lookup: CDR1 LNHDA, CDR2 SQIVND (reference sequence). V shed 1 base and J 15 bases; nucleotides not matched to a gene: 1. The CDR3 sequence: CASSIGTGVHF. The CDR3 DNA reads as TGTGCCAGTAGTATAGGGACAGGGGTGCATTTT.

This clone is a singleton in its sample. The chain links TRBV6-5 to TRBJ1-2, with D perhaps TRBD1 (5 bases). V was shortened by 2 bases and J by 3 bases, with 13 bases between the two germline ends. Germline CDR1 and CDR2: MNHEY and SVGAGI. This CDR3 has 15 residues. This CDR3 reads CASSYAGGEYYGYTF. For the CDR3, the DNA is TGTGCCAGCAGTTACGCGGGAGGGGAATACTATGGCTACACCTTC.

The V call is TRBV5-1, the J call TRBJ1-1, with unresolved D. V lost 3 bases and J 10 bases, leaving 16 bases between the germline ends. The germline CDR1 and CDR2 sequences are SGHRS and YFSETQ. The length of the CDR3 is 13 residues. CDR3 in amino acids: CASSSDSGMGAFF. CDR3 DNA sequence: TGCGCCAGCAGCTCGGACTCTGGGATGGGAGCTTTCTTT.

The chain links TRBV5-1 to TRBJ2-2; TRBD1 is a possible D gene (5 bases). Germline-derived CDR1 and CDR2 are SGHRS and YFSETQ. The ends were cut back, 1 base at V and 6 bases at J, with 7 bases in the middle. The CDR3 is made up of 13 amino acids. The CDR3: CASSLQGPGELFF. As DNA, the CDR3 is TGCGCCAGCAGCTTGCAGGGTCCCGGGGAGCTGTTTTTT.

This clone came up a few times. The rearrangement joins TRBV27 to TRBJ2-7; 10 bases align to TRBD2. Germline trimming cut 6 bases from V and 3 bases from J; bases unmatched to any gene: 20. Germline V gene lookup returns CDR1 MNHEY and CDR2 SMNVEV (reference sequence). The CDR3 contains 19 residues. CDR3 residues: CASSRGGLAGADVYYEQYF. CDR3 DNA: TGTGCCAGCAGCCGAGGTGGGCTAGCGGGGGCCGATGTTTACTACGAGCAGTACTTC.

This chain joins TRBV6-5 and TRBJ1-2; D is uncertain. There are 14 residues in the CDR3. CDR1 is MNHEY and CDR2 is SVGAGI in the germline V gene. V lost 0 bases to trimming and J lost 7 bases, with 12 bases between them. The CDR3 coding sequence is TGTGCCAGCAGTTACTCGTTGACTCCGCCTGGCTACACCTTC. This encodes CASSYSLTPPGYTF.

J is TRBJ2-3 and V is TRBV5-1; 9 bases align to TRBD2. The CDR3 length is 16 residues. V gave up 3 bases and J gave up 2 bases; unmatched junction bases: 7. The germline V gene encodes CDR1 SGHRS and CDR2 YFSETQ. CDR3 bases: TGCGCCAGCAGCTGGGGCCTAGCGGGGCTCACAGATACGCAGTATTTT. Its protein product is CASSWGLAGLTDTQYF.

This chain links TRBV6-7 with TRBJ1-5, with 11 bases matching TRBD1. TRBV6-7 is an open reading frame whose function is uncertain. J gave up 7 bases and V 0 bases, and 11 bases lay outside the gene matches. This CDR3 is built from 18 residues. CDR3 DNA: TGTGCCAGCAGTTACTCCGGACAGGGGGCAGGGATGGGGCAGCCCCAGCATTTT. It encodes CASSYSGQGAGMGQPQHF.

The chain employs TRBV5-1 and TRBJ1-2; TRBD1 might be the D (6 bases). V lost 0 bases and J 0 bases, leaving 15 bases between the germline ends. Germline V lookup: CDR1 SGHRS, CDR2 YFSETQ. CDR3 length: 17 amino acids. The DNA of the CDR3 is TGCGCCAGCAGCTTGGCTAGATGGACAGCTTCTAACTATGGCTACACCTTC. Protein: CASSLARWTASNYGYTF.

The chain uses TRBV5-6 and TRBJ2-5; D call uncertain. The CDR3 totals 12 residues. Germline loops: CDR1 SGHDT, CDR2 YYEEEE. V was trimmed by 2 bases and J by 4 bases, leaving 6 bases between them. This chain's CDR3 is CASSFPRETQYF. CDR3 DNA sequence: TGTGCCAGCAGCTTCCCTAGAGAGACCCAGTACTTC.

J is TRBJ1-1 and V is TRBV5-6; the D is unclear. Germline CDR1 reads SGHDT; CDR2 reads YYEEEE. This CDR3 is 14 amino acids long. V was shortened by 0 bases and J by 1 base, with 7 bases between the two germline ends. The chain's CDR3 is CASSLAYPNTEAFF. CDR3 coding DNA: TGTGCCAGCAGCTTGGCCTACCCGAACACTGAAGCTTTCTTT.

V is TRBV29-1 and J is TRBJ2-7, with D possibly matching TRBD1 (6 bases). Germline CDR1 SQVTM, CDR2 ANQGSEA. V shed 4 bases and J shed 7 bases, with 8 bases lying between them. CDR3 length: 10 residues. CDR3 nucleotide sequence: TGCAGCGTTGGAACAGGGGAGCAGTACTTC. Translation: CSVGTGEQYF.

The chain employs TRBV27 and TRBJ2-7; perhaps TRBD2 as D (6 bases). Germline V gene sequence: CDR1 MNHEY, CDR2 SMNVEV (reference sequence). V was cut by 6 bases and J by 4 bases, with 22 bases left in between. The CDR3 is 16 amino acids. CDR3 nucleotides: TGTGCCAGCAGCCCTCGGGGGACCATCGATGATTACGAGCAGTACTTC. Its translation is CASSPRGTIDDYEQYF.

V gene TRBV5-1 combines with J gene TRBJ1-1, with 8 positions matching TRBD1. Trimming removed 0 bases from V and 1 base from J; junction bases left unmatched: 8. Germline assignment: CDR1 SGHRS and CDR2 YFSETQ. The CDR3 sequence is 17 residues long. The CDR3 sequence is CASSLDPTGTGNTEAFF. In nucleotides, the CDR3 is TGCGCCAGCAGCTTGGACCCGACCGGGACAGGGAACACTGAAGCTTTCTTT.

The chain has TRBV7-9 and TRBJ1-2; 8 nucleotides line up with TRBD1. The CDR3 contains 16 residues. Germline CDR1 reads SEHNR; CDR2 reads FQNEAQ (reference sequence). Trimming took 2 bases from V and 2 from J; bases not matched to a gene: 7. CDR3 protein: CASSLFRDRLNYGYTF. CDR3 nucleotide sequence: TGTGCCAGCAGCTTATTCCGGGACAGGCTAAACTATGGCTACACCTTC.

This chain connects TRBV7-3 to TRBJ1-1, with a possible D match to TRBD1 (6 bases). Per the germline V gene, CDR1 is SGHTA and CDR2 is FQGTGA. Trimming removed 3 bases at V and 5 bases at J, with 16 bases between. The CDR3 contains 15 residues. The CDR3 coding sequence is TGTGCCAGCAGCTTCGGGGGGGCCCTAGGGACTGAAGCTTTCTTT. Protein product: CASSFGGALGTEAFF.

This clone was seen once. The chain joins TRBV27 to TRBJ2-2, with TRBD2 matching 15 bases. Germline loops: CDR1 MNHEY, CDR2 SMNVEV (reference sequence). The CDR3 sequence is 19 residues long. J lost 1 base, V lost 5 bases, and 8 bases had no gene match. The CDR3: CASSRPGLAGGGNTGELFF. Here the CDR3 DNA reads TGTGCCAGCAGTAGGCCGGGACTAGCGGGGGGCGGGAACACCGGGGAGCTGTTTTTT.

The chain uses TRBV6-5 and TRBJ2-7, with D possibly matching TRBD1 (5 bases). This CDR3 comprises 15 residues. The V and J ends lost 4 bases and 0 bases respectively, with 13 bases between them. Germline V gives CDR1 MNHEY, CDR2 SVGAGI. The CDR3, as DNA: TGTGCCAGCAGTTCTGGCGACAGTTCCTCCTACGAGCAGTACTTC. It codes for CASSSGDSSSYEQYF.

The V and J genes are TRBV12-3 or TRBV12-4 and TRBJ1-5; D might be TRBD1 (6 bases). This CDR3 is 13 amino acids long. V was pared by 4 bases and J by 6 bases, with 10 bases between. Written as DNA, the CDR3 is TGTGCCAGCAGTTGGGGGCAGGGTCAGCCCCAGCATTTT. Amino acid sequence: CASSWGQGQPQHF.

The chain carries TRBV6-2 or TRBV6-3 and TRBJ1-2; possibly TRBD1 for D (5 bases). Trimming removed 4 bases from V and 6 bases from J, with 12 bases in between. The CDR3 length is 13 residues. Germline loops: CDR1 MNHEY, CDR2 SVGEGT. The CDR3 region has the DNA TGTGCCAGCAGTTGGGGCAGGGTGAATGGCTACACCTTC. Its protein product is CASSWGRVNGYTF.

This clone was seen only a few times. The rearrangement uses TRBV7-7 and TRBJ2-2, with 9 positions matching TRBD1. V shed 5 bases and J 2 bases; nucleotides not matched to a gene: 3. The CDR3 consists of 15 residues. Germline V lookup: CDR1 SSHAT, CDR2 FNYEAQ (reference sequence). CDR3 residues: CASSRGQGNTGELFF. The DNA for the CDR3 is TGTGCCAGCAGCCGGGGACAGGGTAACACCGGGGAGCTGTTTTTT.